This T cell receptor beta chain came from a study of blood T cells in healthy people across ages (dated by TCRdb to the mid-2010s). Study-level background: Template switching captured roughly one uniquely barcoded TCR beta cDNA molecule per two T cells in model experiments. To avoid experimental bias, donors of different ages were spread randomly across the sequencing lanes. The study measured age-related changes in TCR beta repertoire diversity using deep sequencing normalized with unique cDNA molecular identifiers. Two additional independent replicas of 1 million unique cDNA reads from the same blood draw were analyzed for two donors (one aged 18 to 30 and one aged 80 or older). Four age groups were formed from the donors: young (average around 15 years), middle-aged (around 40), aged (62) and long-lived (approximately 80).

Receptors were amplified or captured by 5' RACE. The data were produced on an Illumina HiSeq 2500. A second PCR of roughly 7 to 11 cycles was performed with a sample-barcoded 5' primer and a J-beta primer mix. A unique molecular identifier was introduced onto each TCR beta cDNA molecule by a template-switch 5' adaptor carrying 12 random nucleotides. At least 3 million CDR3-containing paired-end reads were obtained from each sample. All of the RNA was converted into first-strand cDNA using the Mint cDNA synthesis kit, with a TRBC-specific oligonucleotide serving as the primer. After uracil-DNA glycosylase treatment, a first 18-cycle PCR used universal primers M1SS and BC2_uni_R on all cDNA. The original methods were these. Each sample was normalized by randomly selecting 1 million high-quality reads, each carrying a distinct molecular identifier. Instead of being binned into consensus sequences, reads that shared molecular identifiers were thrown out. MiTCR, with a Q25 quality threshold and the strictest error-elimination algorithm, was used for CDR3 identification, clonotype clustering and error correction. A nonparametric unseen species model with Euler transformation was used to estimate a lower bound on total TCR beta diversity. Using fastp trimming at Q25 and MiXCR clonotype assembly, TCRdb reanalyzed the public sequencing data and kept in-frame beta chains. Here each entry gathers all rows of one CDR3 protein and keeps the most common genes and DNA. These V and J calls derive from TCRdb rather than the authors' analysis. The sample contains about 1 million distinct CDR3 sequences, more than 35% of them found a single time. The leading ten clones occupy 18% of the sample.

The 39 donors, aged roughly 6 to 100 years, were systemically healthy Caucasian individuals from Russia. Each donor gave about 9.2 milliliters of peripheral blood, drawn into EDTA-treated Vacutainer tubes. Ficoll-Paque density-gradient centrifugation was used to isolate PBMCs, with at least 6.5 million per sample. Trizol reagent was used to extract total RNA from PBMCs, with at least 5.5 micrograms per sample. For every donor, flow cytometry on a PBMC aliquot measured the percentage of naive CD45RAhigh/CD27high T cells. Measured from the cysteine to the phenylalanine, the CDR3 is 13 residues long. Just CDR3 DNA is preserved here, 39 bases in frame from base 1. V and J are truncated by 3 bases and 4 bases respectively, leaving an intervening sequence of 9 bases. CDR1 SGHAT and CDR2 FQNNGV are derived from the germline V gene. Turning to this clonotype: This receptor's antigen is unknown. No much larger clonotype is one base removed from it; base qualities were not supplied.

Overall study results and their limits: A strong correlation was found between observed TCR beta diversity and the percentage of naive T cells measured by flow cytometry. Bulk unsorted PBMC profiling prevented conclusive comparison of naive and antigen-experienced compartments. Observed TCR beta diversity per million T cells fell roughly linearly with age, and a significant reduction was already apparent by age about 36. The CMV infection status of donors was not known, potentially confounding age-related changes in expanded clonotypes. Compared with the aged group, the long-lived group had more naive CD4+ T cells, fewer expanded clones and increased TCR diversity, suggesting age selection. Total diversity estimates from one million sequenced T cells were considered lower bounds and underestimates.

In this chain, TRBV11-2 is recombined with TRBJ2-5; the D gene lacks a confident call. This receptor was obtained from a woman aged 55-70 years in good health. The sample taken for sequencing was blood. The CDR3 is CASSFARGETQYF. The DNA is TGTGCCAGCAGCTTTGCCCGCGGAGAGACCCAGTACTTC.